This TCR beta chain came from a study of shared clonotypes between healthy human individuals. Study-level background: Aged between 18 and 49, the donors were a couple of women and a few men.

This CDR3 is 17 amino acids long. The V and J ends lost 2 bases and 2 bases, in that order; junction bases with no gene match: 9. Germline values: CDR1 SNHLY, CDR2 FYNNEI. Sequencing was performed with immunoSEQ multiplex PCR; in TCRdb, only in-frame clones are kept and a portion is missing. The sample contains 2 million to 2.5 million clones, over 85% of which appear only once. The sample comprised naive CD4+ T cells from PBMCs. Subset specified: CD45RA+ positively selected. J is TRBJ2-3 and V is TRBV2; 8 bases are shared with TRBD1. The source of this sequence is a man aged 18 to 29 in good health. Some clones in this sample may be carry-over from other donors' samples. The CDR3 sequence is CASSEPRQGRNTDTQYF. The CDR3 bases are TGTGCCAGCAGTGAACCTAGACAGGGGAGGAACACAGATACGCAGTATTTT.